This T cell receptor beta chain was found in a study of cytomegalovirus exposure and HLA in healthy donors. This clone was picked up a small number of times. The protocol was immunoSEQ multiplex PCR, while the TCRdb copy is restricted to in-frame clones and leaves out a portion. This table has some 200,000 clones, more than 65% appearing once. CDR3 length: 17 amino acids. Germline CDR1 and CDR2: MGHRA and YSYEKL. Trimming shortened V by 0 bases and J by 5 bases, and 17 bases separated the two germline ends. Sequences were obtained from PBMCs. The J gene is TRBJ2-1, the V gene TRBV4-1, with D possibly matching TRBD2 (5 bases). This receptor was obtained from a woman in her late teens or twenties in good health and CMV-seropositive. CDR3 bases: TGCGCCAGCAGCCAAGATCTCTTATCGGGGTCTAACAATGAGCAGTTCTTC. Translation: CASSQDLLSGSNNEQFF.